This is a list of T cell receptor beta chains from one sample in a study of neurological immune-mediated disorders. TCRdb re-derived calls from the 5' RACE reads in MiXCR, one entry per CDR3 protein. The table records some 50,000 distinct CDR3 sequences, 16% of them present only once. Sample: PBMCs. These receptors came from a man aged 55-75 years in good health. CDR3s include the opening cysteine and the closing phenylalanine or tryptophan. D genes are given only for firm matches.

>TRBJ2-7|NA|TRBV18
CASSPTGTRSSYEQYF
>TRBJ1-2|NA|TRBV15
CATSREETRHGYTF
>TRBJ1-2|NA|TRBV12-3/TRBV12-4
CASSFGGYGYTF
>TRBJ2-3|NA|TRBV7-6
CASSLKSTDTQYF
>TRBJ2-1|TRBD2|TRBV7-2
CASSPGLVFYNEQFF
>TRBJ2-1|NA|TRBV29-1
CSVTPLNNEQFF
>TRBJ2-2|NA|TRBV20-1
CSARGQARGGELFF
>TRBJ2-7|NA|TRBV20-1
CSARDGATHEQYF
>TRBJ2-2|NA|TRBV5-5
CASSLALGTGELFF
>TRBJ2-5|NA|TRBV5-1
CASSWGTGGETQYF
>TRBJ2-1|NA|TRBV29-1
CSVDFITYNEQFF
>TRBJ2-1|TRBD2|TRBV4-1
CASSHPGLAWVNEQFF
>TRBJ2-1|TRBD2|TRBV6-5
CASNLAGVGNEQFF
>TRBJ2-2|TRBD1|TRBV2
CASHRGQDTGELFF
>TRBJ1-1|NA|TRBV5-5
CASSRQENTEAFF
>TRBJ2-7|TRBD2|TRBV10-2
CASTGLAGGTYEQYF
>TRBJ2-7|NA|TRBV18
CASSPQAYEQYF
>TRBJ2-1|NA|TRBV12-3/TRBV12-4
CASSLIAGSYNEQFF
>TRBJ2-1|TRBD2|TRBV10-3
CAISESTSYGEQFF
>TRBJ1-1|NA|TRBV5-1
CASSLGQPNTEAFF
>TRBJ2-3|NA|TRBV20-1
CSARPFGTDTQYF
>TRBJ2-7|TRBD2|TRBV6-6
CASSYSPGGNSYEQYF
>TRBJ2-1|TRBD2|TRBV6-4
CASSELGGRASDEQFF
>TRBJ2-1|NA|TRBV5-1
CASSLGRLGSHDQFF
>TRBJ1-5|TRBD1|TRBV5-1
CASSWTGGENQPQHF
>TRBJ1-1|TRBD1|TRBV20-1
CSAGGQVNTEAFF
>TRBJ1-5|NA|TRBV5-6
CASSQTALSNQPQHF
>TRBJ1-2|NA|TRBV9
CASSAGQLRGYTF
>TRBJ2-7|TRBD2|TRBV12-3/TRBV12-4
CASNVAGKNYEQYF
>TRBJ2-1|NA|TRBV12-3/TRBV12-4
CASSLVVESYNEQFF
>TRBJ2-2|TRBD2|TRBV12-3/TRBV12-4
CASSNRASGDDTGELFF
>TRBJ2-1|NA|TRBV12-3/TRBV12-4
CASSPYMSSYNEQFF
>TRBJ2-3|NA|TRBV18
CASSAGLGADTQYF
>TRBJ2-1|TRBD1|TRBV6-4
CANRQGRGRYNEQFF
>TRBJ2-5|TRBD1|TRBV5-1
CASSLRQGGETQYF
>TRBJ2-3|NA|TRBV4-1
CASSLSEIYTDTQYF
>TRBJ1-3|TRBD1|TRBV15
CATSRDRGLGNTIYF
>TRBJ2-5|TRBD2|TRBV5-1
CASSFLGGQETQYF
>TRBJ2-7|TRBD2|TRBV15
CATSRVIGRGIEQYF
>TRBJ2-6|NA|TRBV7-2
CASSLGFYSGANVLTF
>TRBJ2-1|NA|TRBV10-3
CATDSPGSYNEQFF
>TRBJ2-5|TRBD2|TRBV28
CASSVPGLAGVARETQYF
>TRBJ2-7|TRBD1|TRBV2
CASSQGAREQYF
>TRBJ2-1|NA|TRBV12-3/TRBV12-4
CASSFSGAVYNEQFF
>TRBJ2-7|TRBD1|TRBV20-1
CSARPGQGGTYEQYF
>TRBJ1-1|NA|TRBV7-2
CASVARGRTEAFF
>TRBJ1-5|NA|TRBV28
CATKVGGAHQPQHF
>TRBJ2-1|TRBD2|TRBV29-1
CSVFGTSGTYNEQFF
>TRBJ2-2|TRBD2|TRBV4-1
CASQGLPAGTSDAGELFF
>TRBJ2-1|NA|TRBV28
CASSFTVFSYNEQFF
>TRBJ2-2|NA|TRBV9
CASSGTGSWELFF